The 8 T cell receptor beta chains presented below share a single source sample, sequenced in a study of vaccination and CD4 T cells after COVID-19. These receptors lack a known antigen. Time point noted: late sampling 161 to 241 days after vaccination in a few convalescent patients. The treatment: roughly 11-day PBMC culture with coronavirus spike peptide pools or control peptides (ViraFEST assay). Sequencing of the DNA from cultured CD4+ T cells was carried out with the Oncomine TCR Beta short-read assay. TCRdb reanalysed the PCR reads using MiXCR and keeps one entry per CDR3 protein. The table lists over 20,000 distinct CDR3 sequences, under 40% of them singletons. This specimen was CD4+ T cells from blood, cultured in vitro, taken about 7 months after SARS-CoV-2 vaccination. The receptors derive from a human donor who had recovered from COVID-19.

The V call is TRBV2, the J call TRBJ2-7; the D gene is possibly TRBD1 (5 bases). Germline CDR1 SNHLY, CDR2 FYNNEI. V was shortened by 1 base and J by 6 bases, with 16 bases between the two germline ends. The CDR3 has 15 amino acids. The CDR3 sequence: CASSEEAGLDAEQYF. Written as DNA, the CDR3 is TGTGCCAGCAGTGAAGAGGCAGGGCTTGACGCCGAGCAGTACTTC.

The rearrangement links TRBV7-8 to TRBJ2-7; possible D gene TRBD2, 5 bases. In germline, CDR1 is SGHVS, CDR2 FQNEAQ. V shed 2 bases and J shed 4 bases, with 15 bases lying between them. CDR3 length: 15 amino acids. This CDR3 reads CASSLRPLTGYEQYF. CDR3 nucleotide sequence: TGTGCCAGCAGCTTAAGGCCTCTTACGGGGTACGAGCAGTACTTC.

Note on this clonotype: Germline is not matched at one junction end, which may reflect a read error. The CDR3 protein is CAISDNSGKALF. The CDR3 DNA reads TGTGCCATCAGTGATAATAGCGGGAAGGCACTCTTC. This sequence joins TRBV10-3 and TRBJ2-1, with 8 bases identical to TRBD2. CDR3 length equals 12 residues. Germline CDR1 ENHRY, CDR2 SYGVKD.

J is TRBJ1-2 and V is TRBV20-1; TRBD1 is a possible D gene (5 bases). Germline lookup yields CDR1 DFQATT and CDR2 SNEGSKA (reference sequence). The length of the CDR3 is 14 residues. Trimming stripped 3 bases from V and 4 bases from J, with 15 bases between. CDR3 coding DNA: TGCAGTGCTAGGTTACGGGGGGTGAGCTATGGCTACACCTTC. This sequence encodes CSARLRGVSYGYTF.

The chain employs TRBV20-1 and TRBJ2-3, with D perhaps assigned TRBD1 or TRBD2 (7 bases each). The germline V gene encodes CDR1 DFQATT and CDR2 SNEGSKA (reference sequence). The CDR3 contains 14 residues. Deletions cut 5 bases from V and 1 base from J, with 13 bases between. CDR3 nucleotide sequence: TGCAGTGCTTCCAGGGGGGGGGGCACAGATACGCAGTATTTT. As protein: CSASRGGGTDTQYF.

The J gene is TRBJ2-1, the V gene TRBV7-8; D may be TRBD2 (7 bases). Between the trimmed V and J ends, which lost 6 bases and 4 bases, there was a span of 19 bases. This CDR3 is built from 16 residues. Germline loops: CDR1 SGHVS, CDR2 FQNEAQ. The CDR3 is CASSSYRAGAYNEQFF. CDR3 bases: TGTGCCAGCAGTTCTTATCGGGCGGGGGCATACAATGAGCAGTTCTTC.

The chain has TRBV19 and TRBJ2-5, with a possible D match to TRBD1 (6 bases). The CDR3 has 14 residues. V lost 3 bases and J lost 5, with 13 bases in between. Looked up from germline, CDR1 is LNHDA and CDR2 is SQIVND (reference sequence). The CDR3 DNA reads TGTGCCAGTAGTATCCCAGGGGAGTGGGAGACCCAGTACTTC. Its protein is CASSIPGEWETQYF.

This clonotype was found a few times. This chain links TRBV24-1 with TRBJ2-1; D is tentatively TRBD1 or TRBD2 (5 bases each). This CDR3 is 17 amino acids long. Germline CDR1 reads KGHDR; CDR2 reads SFDVKD. Trimming took 9 bases from V and 6 from J, leaving 26 bases between them. CDR3 in DNA: TGTGCCACCCAGAACGTGCCGGGGCGGCAGGACTCCAATGAGCAGTTCTTC. Its protein product is CATQNVPGRQDSNEQFF.